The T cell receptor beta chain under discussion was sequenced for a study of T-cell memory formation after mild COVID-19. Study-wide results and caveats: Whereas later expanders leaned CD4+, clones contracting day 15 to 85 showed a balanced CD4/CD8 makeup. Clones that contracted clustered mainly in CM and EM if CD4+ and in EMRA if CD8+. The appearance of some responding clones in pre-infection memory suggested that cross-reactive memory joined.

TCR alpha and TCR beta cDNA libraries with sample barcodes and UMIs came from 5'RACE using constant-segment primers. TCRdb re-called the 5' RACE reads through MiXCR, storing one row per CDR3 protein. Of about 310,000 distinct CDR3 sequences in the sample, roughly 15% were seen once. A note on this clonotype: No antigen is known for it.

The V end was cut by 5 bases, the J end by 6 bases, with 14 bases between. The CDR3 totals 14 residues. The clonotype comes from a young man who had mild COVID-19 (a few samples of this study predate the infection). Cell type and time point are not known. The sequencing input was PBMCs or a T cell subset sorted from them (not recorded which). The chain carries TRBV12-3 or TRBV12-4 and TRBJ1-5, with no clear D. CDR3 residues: CASSKTDSGQPQHF. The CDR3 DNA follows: TGTGCCAGCAGTAAGACGGACTCGGGTCAGCCCCAGCATTTT.